One and the same sample provided the 3 T cell receptor beta chains below, sequenced in a study of T cells in Graves' hyperthyroidism and ophthalmopathy. Using RNA transcripts as the source, TCR beta CDR3 regions were amplified. HTBI primers drove first-round RT-PCR of the TCR CDR3. A single record per CDR3 protein comes from TCRdb applying MiXCR to the multiplex PCR reads. The table lists approximately 600,000 distinct CDR3 sequences, around 15% of them singletons. Sequencing was done on a sample of blood. These receptor sequences come from a woman between 40 and 50 years old with Graves' ophthalmopathy.

This clonotype was seen ten or more times. CDR3 DNA: TGTGCCAGCAGCATGCGGGCCGGTAGACCAACCCAGTACTTC. Amino acid sequence: CASSMRAGRPTQYF. This sequence joins TRBV11-2 and TRBJ2-5; D possibly corresponds to TRBD2 (5 bases). Germline V lookup: CDR1 SGHAT, CDR2 FQNNGV. The V gene lost 5 bases and the J gene lost 8 bases, with 18 bases spanning the gap. The CDR3 runs 14 residues.

This clonotype came up many times. The chain couples TRBV12-3 or TRBV12-4 to TRBJ2-7; D may be TRBD1 (5 bases). The CDR3 is 16 residues long. V lost 7 bases and J lost 2, with 21 bases in between. CDR3 DNA: TGTGCCAGCACCCTCAGTCATAGGGGCCCCACCTACGAGCAGTACTTC. Residues: CASTLSHRGPTYEQYF.

This clonotype was seen more than once but under ten times. This chain uses TRBV3-1 with TRBJ2-3; 9 bases fit TRBD2. Losses at the gene ends were 0 bases for V and 4 bases for J; bases not matched to a gene: 2. CDR3 length: 15 amino acids. Germline V gene sequence: CDR1 LGHDT, CDR2 YNNKEL (reference sequence). DNA of the CDR3: TGTGCCAGCAGCCAAGATAGCGGGAGAGCAGATACGCAGTATTTT. As protein: CASSQDSGRADTQYF.